The 7 T cell receptor beta chains given below trace back to one sample, sequenced in a study of blood T cell repertoires in COVID-19. The protocol was immunoSEQ multiplex PCR, while the TCRdb copy is restricted to in-frame clones and leaves out a portion. This sample yields about 89,000 clones, of which approximately 84% are seen a single time; over 8.5% belongs to the top ten. The sample was peripheral blood. The receptors originated from a woman aged 80 or over with acute or convalescent COVID-19.

This sequence joins TRBV5-1 and TRBJ1-4; the match to TRBD1 covers 8 bases. The CDR3 runs 15 residues. With 4 bases clipped from V and 4 bases from J, the junction kept 6 bases outside the gene matches. Looked up from germline, CDR1 is SGHRS and CDR2 is YFSETQ. The CDR3, as DNA: TGCGCCAGCAGCGGAGGACAGGGCTATAATGAAAAACTGTTTTTT. As protein: CASSGGQGYNEKLFF.

The V call is TRBV2, the J call TRBJ2-7, with 9 bases aligning to TRBD1. Germline values: CDR1 SNHLY, CDR2 FYNNEI. The CDR3 runs 15 residues. Unmatched junction bases numbered 13, after V lost 6 bases and J lost 7 bases. The CDR3: CASRTRDRASEEQYV. CDR3 nucleotides: TGTGCCAGCAGGACTAGGGACAGGGCGTCGGAAGAGCAGTACGTC.

The chain has TRBV28 and TRBJ1-2, with 7 bases matching TRBD1. The trim removed 6 bases at V and 5 bases at J, leaving 6 bases unmatched. This CDR3 has 13 amino acids. Germline CDR1 MDHEN, CDR2 SYDVKM. The CDR3 DNA follows: TGTGCCAGCAGGCTACAGGGGAATTATGGCTACACCTTC. Translating it yields CASRLQGNYGYTF.

The chain employs TRBV2 and TRBJ2-5; TRBD1 aligns across 7 bases. Germline V gene sequence: CDR1 SNHLY, CDR2 FYNNEI. This CDR3 is 14 amino acids long. V dropped 5 bases and J dropped 5; count of bases not matched to a gene: 8. CDR3 sequence (DNA): TGTGCCAGCAGTAAACAGGGGCTCAGGGAGACCCAGTACTTC. Translated: CASSKQGLRETQYF.

This chain connects TRBV29-1 to TRBJ2-7; 7 positions agree with TRBD1. V trimming: 6 bases; J trimming: 4 bases; junction bases outside the gene matches: 9. The CDR3 has 13 residues. Germline CDR1 SQVTM, CDR2 ANQGSEA. The CDR3 reads CSVAWGRGYEQYF. Here the CDR3 DNA reads TGCAGCGTCGCGTGGGGCAGGGGGTACGAGCAGTACTTC.

Notes on this clone: This sample includes further DNA sequences coding for the same CDR3. The J gene is TRBJ2-1, the V gene TRBV28; 11 bases map to TRBD1. This CDR3 region has 15 residues. Germline V gives CDR1 MDHEN, CDR2 SYDVKM. Losses at the gene ends were 6 bases for V and 7 bases for J; bases not matched to a gene: 8. In DNA form, the CDR3 reads TGTGCCAGCAGCCTGGACAGGGGGCGCCGGAATGAGCAGTTCTTC. It specifies CASSLDRGRRNEQFF.

This chain joins TRBV28 and TRBJ1-1; tentatively, D is TRBD1 (6 bases). This CDR3 has 15 amino acids. CDR1 MDHEN and CDR2 SYDVKM come from the germline V gene. The V end was cut by 2 bases, the J end by 0 bases, with 10 bases between. Here the CDR3 DNA reads TGTGCCAGCAGTTTAAGGGGGAGCATGAACACTGAAGCTTTCTTT. It codes for CASSLRGSMNTEAFF.